This T cell receptor beta chain was observed in a study of T-cell reconstitution after alpha-beta-depleted transplantation in children. General observations from the study: From surviving recipient T cells and thymic progenitors came the high day-60 TCRbeta diversity observed in some patients.

TCRbeta library preparation incorporated unique molecular identifiers. One entry per CDR3 protein, called by TCRdb with MiXCR from the PCR reads. The top ten clones hold 2% to 2.5% of a sample with some 600,000 distinct CDR3 sequences, 10% to 15% of them seen once. Details on this clonotype: The antigen is not known.

The sample consisted of PBMCs, mostly from graft donor cells, taken 360 days after TCRalphabeta/CD19-depleted stem cell transplant. The sequence was obtained from a male patient under 18 who had a stem cell transplant for acute myeloid leukemia, so the T cells may come from the graft donor.

The CDR3 spells CASSGTTRWDRGAYEQYF. CDR3 nucleotide sequence: TGTGCCAGCAGTGGGACTACTCGTTGGGACAGGGGTGCGTACGAGCAGTACTTC. The rearrangement uses TRBV6-1 and TRBJ2-7; 10 positions agree with TRBD1. Germline CDR1 and CDR2: MNHNS and SASEGT. The CDR3 is made up of 18 amino acids. V lost 4 bases to trimming and J lost 4 bases; unmatched junction nucleotides: 16.